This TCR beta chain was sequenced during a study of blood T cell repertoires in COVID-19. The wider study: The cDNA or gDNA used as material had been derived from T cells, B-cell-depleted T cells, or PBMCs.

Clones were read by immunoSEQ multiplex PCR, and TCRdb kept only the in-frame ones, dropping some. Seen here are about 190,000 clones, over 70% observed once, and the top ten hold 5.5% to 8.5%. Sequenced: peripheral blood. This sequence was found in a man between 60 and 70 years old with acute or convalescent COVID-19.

The CDR3 here is CAWSRTGNQPQHF. DNA of the CDR3: TGTGCCTGGAGTAGGACAGGGAATCAGCCCCAGCATTTT. This chain joins TRBV30 and TRBJ1-5; 8 bases match TRBD1. Germline CDR1 is GTSNPN and CDR2 is SVGIG (reference sequence). Germline trimming cut 2 bases from V and 4 bases from J; bases unmatched to any gene: 1. CDR3 length equals 13 residues.